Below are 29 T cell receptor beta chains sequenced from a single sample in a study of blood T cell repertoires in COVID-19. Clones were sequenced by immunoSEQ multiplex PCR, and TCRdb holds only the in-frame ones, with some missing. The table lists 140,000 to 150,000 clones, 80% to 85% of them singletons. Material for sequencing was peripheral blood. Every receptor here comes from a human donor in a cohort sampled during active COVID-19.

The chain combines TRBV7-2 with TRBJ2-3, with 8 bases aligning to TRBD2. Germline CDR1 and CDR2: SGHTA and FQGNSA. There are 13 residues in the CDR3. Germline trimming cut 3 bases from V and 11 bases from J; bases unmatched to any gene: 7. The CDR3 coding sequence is TGTGCCAGCAGCTTGCAGGGACTAGTGGGGCAGTATTTT. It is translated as CASSLQGLVGQYF.

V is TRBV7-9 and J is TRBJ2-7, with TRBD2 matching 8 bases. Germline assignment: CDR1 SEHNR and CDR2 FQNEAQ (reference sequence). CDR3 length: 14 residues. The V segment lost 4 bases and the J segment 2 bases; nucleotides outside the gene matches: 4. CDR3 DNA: TGTGCCAGCAGCTCACGGGAGGGGGCCTACGAGCAGTACTTC. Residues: CASSSREGAYEQYF.

This CDR3 is CASSLGGLNTGELFF. In DNA form, the CDR3 reads TGCGCCAGCAGCTTGGGGGGGCTTAACACCGGGGAGCTGTTTTTT. The V gene is TRBV5-1, the J gene TRBJ2-2; D may be TRBD1 (6 bases). This CDR3 has 15 amino acids. The germline gives CDR1 SGHRS, CDR2 YFSETQ. V lost 0 bases, J lost 2 bases, and 8 bases lay in between.

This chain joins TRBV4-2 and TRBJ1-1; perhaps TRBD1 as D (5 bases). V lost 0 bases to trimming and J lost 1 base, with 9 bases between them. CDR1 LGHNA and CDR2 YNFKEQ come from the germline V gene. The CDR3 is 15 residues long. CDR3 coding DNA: TGTGCCAGCAGCCAAGAACCCAGGGCGAACACTGAAGCTTTCTTT. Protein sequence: CASSQEPRANTEAFF.

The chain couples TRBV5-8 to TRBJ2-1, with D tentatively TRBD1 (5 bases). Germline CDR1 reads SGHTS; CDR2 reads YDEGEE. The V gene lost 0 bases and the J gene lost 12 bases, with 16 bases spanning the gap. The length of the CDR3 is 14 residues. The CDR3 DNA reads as TGTGCCAGCAGCTTGGGGCTACAGAAAACAGGGCAGTTCTTC. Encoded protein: CASSLGLQKTGQFF.

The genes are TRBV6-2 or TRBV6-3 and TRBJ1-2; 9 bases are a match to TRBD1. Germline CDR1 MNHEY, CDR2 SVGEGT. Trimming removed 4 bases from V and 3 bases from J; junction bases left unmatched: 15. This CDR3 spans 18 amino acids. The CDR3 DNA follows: TGTGCCAGCAGTTTCCTCACAGGGGGCGCGGAGATTGACTATGGCTACACCTTC. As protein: CASSFLTGGAEIDYGYTF.

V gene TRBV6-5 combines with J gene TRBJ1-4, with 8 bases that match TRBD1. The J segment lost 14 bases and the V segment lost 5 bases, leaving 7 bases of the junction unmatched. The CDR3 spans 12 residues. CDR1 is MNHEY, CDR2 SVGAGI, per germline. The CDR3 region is CASSRTGNSLFF. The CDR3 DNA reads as TGTGCCAGCAGTAGGACAGGGAATTCCCTGTTTTTT.

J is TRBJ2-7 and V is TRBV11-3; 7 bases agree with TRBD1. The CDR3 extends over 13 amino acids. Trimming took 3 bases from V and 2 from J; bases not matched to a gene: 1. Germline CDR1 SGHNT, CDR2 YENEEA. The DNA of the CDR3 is TGTGCCAGCAGCTTGGACAGGACCTACGAGCAGTACTTC. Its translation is CASSLDRTYEQYF.

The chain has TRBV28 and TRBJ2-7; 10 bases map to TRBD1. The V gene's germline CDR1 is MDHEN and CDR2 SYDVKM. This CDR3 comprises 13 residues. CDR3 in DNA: TGTGCAACCGGACAGGGGGGGACCTACGAGCAGTACTTC. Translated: CATGQGGTYEQYF.

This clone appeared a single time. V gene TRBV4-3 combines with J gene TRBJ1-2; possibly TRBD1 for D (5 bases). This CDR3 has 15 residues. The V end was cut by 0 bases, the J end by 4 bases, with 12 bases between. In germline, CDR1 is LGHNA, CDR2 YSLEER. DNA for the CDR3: TGCGCCAGCAGCCAAGAAGAAGGGGCGAGCTATGGCTACACCTTC. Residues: CASSQEEGASYGYTF.

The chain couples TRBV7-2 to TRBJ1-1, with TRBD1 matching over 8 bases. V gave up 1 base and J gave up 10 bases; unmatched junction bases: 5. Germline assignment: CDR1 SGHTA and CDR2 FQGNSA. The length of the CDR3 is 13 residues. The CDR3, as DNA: TGTGCCAGCAGCTTAGGAATCCAGGGGGCAGCTTTCTTT. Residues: CASSLGIQGAAFF. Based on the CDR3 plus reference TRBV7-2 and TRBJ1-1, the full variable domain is GAGVSQSPSNKVTEKGKDVELRCDPISGHTALYWYRQSLGQGLEFLIYFQGNSAPDKSGLPSDRFSAERTGGSVSTLTIQRTQQEDSAVYLCASSLGIQGAAFFGQGTRLTVV.

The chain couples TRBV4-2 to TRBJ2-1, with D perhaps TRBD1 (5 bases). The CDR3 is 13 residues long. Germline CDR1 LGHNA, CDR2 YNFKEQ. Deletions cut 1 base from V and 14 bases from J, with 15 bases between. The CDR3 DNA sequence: TGTGCCAGCAGCCAAGCCCCAGGGCAAGAAGAGTTCTTC. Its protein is CASSQAPGQEEFF.

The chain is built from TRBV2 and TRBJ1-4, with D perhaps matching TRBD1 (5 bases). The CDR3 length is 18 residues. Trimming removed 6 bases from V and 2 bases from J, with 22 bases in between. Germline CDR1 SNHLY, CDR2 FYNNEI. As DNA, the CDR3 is TGTGCCAGCAGAGCCCCCCCAGGGTGGGCGGTTACTAATGAAAAACTGTTTTTT. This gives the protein CASRAPPGWAVTNEKLFF.

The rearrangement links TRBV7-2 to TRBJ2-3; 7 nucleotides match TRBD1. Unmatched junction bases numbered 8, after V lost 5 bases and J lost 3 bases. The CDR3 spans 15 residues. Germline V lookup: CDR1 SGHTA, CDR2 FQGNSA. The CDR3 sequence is CASSLRQGSTDTQYF. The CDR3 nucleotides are TGTGCCAGCAGCCTGAGACAGGGTAGTACAGATACGCAGTATTTT.

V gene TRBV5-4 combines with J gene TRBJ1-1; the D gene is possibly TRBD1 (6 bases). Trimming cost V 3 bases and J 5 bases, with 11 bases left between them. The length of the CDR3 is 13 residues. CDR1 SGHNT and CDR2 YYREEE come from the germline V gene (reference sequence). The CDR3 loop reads CASSSDSRTEAFF. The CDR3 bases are TGTGCCAGCAGCTCGGACAGTCGGACTGAAGCTTTCTTT.

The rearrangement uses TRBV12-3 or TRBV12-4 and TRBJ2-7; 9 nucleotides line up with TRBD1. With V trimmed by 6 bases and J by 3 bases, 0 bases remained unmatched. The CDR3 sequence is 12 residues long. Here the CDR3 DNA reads TGTGCCAGCAGGACAGGGGGCTACGAGCAGTACTTC. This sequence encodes CASRTGGYEQYF.

CDR3 amino acids: CASSRQGENTGELFF. The CDR3 coding sequence is TGTGCCAGCAGCAGACAGGGGGAAAACACCGGGGAGCTGTTTTTT. The rearrangement joins TRBV6-5 to TRBJ2-2, with 9 bases identical to TRBD1. CDR1 and CDR2 (germline): MNHEY, SVGAGI. The CDR3 has 15 amino acids. Losses at the gene ends were 6 bases for V and 2 bases for J; bases not matched to a gene: 4.

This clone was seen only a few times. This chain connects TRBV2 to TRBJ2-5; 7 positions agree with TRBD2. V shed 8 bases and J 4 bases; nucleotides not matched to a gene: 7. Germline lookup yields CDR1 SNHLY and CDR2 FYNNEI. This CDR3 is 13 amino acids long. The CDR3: CASCGGRGETQYF. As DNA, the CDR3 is TGTGCCAGCTGTGGAGGGAGGGGAGAGACCCAGTACTTC.

As DNA, the CDR3 is TGTGCCAGTAGTAGTATCCAGGTGAGAGGGAATGAGCAGTTCTTC. As protein: CASSSIQVRGNEQFF. J is TRBJ2-1 and V is TRBV19; a weak D match, TRBD2 (5 bases). Trimming removed 4 bases at V and 7 bases at J, with 17 bases between. CDR3 size: 15 residues. The germline V gene has CDR1 LNHDA and CDR2 SQIVND (reference sequence).

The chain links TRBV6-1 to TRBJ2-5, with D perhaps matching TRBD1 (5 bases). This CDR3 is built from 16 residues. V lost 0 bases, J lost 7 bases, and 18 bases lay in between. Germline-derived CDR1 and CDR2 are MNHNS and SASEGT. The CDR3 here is CASSEALDTASGTQYF. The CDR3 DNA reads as TGTGCCAGCAGTGAAGCTCTGGACACTGCCTCTGGGACCCAGTACTTC.

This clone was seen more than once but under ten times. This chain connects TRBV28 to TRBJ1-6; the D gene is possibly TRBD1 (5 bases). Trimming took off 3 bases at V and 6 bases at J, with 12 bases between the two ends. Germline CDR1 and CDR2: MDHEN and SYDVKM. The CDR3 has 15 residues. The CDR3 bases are TGTGCCAGCAGTTTGCCAGGGAACTTTAATTCACCCCTCCACTTT. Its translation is CASSLPGNFNSPLHF. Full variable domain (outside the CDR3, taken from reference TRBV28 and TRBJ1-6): DVKVTQSSRYLVKRTGEKVFLECVQDMDHENMFWYRQDPGLGLRLIYFSYDVKMKEKGDIPEGYSVSREKKERFSLILESASTNQTSMYLCASSLPGNFNSPLHFGNGTRLTVT.

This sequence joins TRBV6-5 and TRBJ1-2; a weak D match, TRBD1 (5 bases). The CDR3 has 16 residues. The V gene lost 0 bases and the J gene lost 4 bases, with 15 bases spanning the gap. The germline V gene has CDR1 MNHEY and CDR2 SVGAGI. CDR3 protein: CASSYSTGGLGYGYTF. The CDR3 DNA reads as TGTGCCAGCAGTTACTCGACGGGGGGACTCGGCTATGGCTACACCTTC.

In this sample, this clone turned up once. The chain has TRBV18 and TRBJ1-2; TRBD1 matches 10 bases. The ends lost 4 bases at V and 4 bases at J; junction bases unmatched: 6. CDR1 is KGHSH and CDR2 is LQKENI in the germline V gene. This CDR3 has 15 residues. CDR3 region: CASSLDRGLAYGYTF. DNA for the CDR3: TGTGCCAGCTCACTCGACAGGGGGCTAGCCTATGGCTACACCTTC.

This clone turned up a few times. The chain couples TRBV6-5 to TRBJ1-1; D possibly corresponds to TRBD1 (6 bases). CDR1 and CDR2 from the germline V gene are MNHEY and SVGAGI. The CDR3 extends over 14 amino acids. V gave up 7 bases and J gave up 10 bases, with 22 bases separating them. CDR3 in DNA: TGTGCCAGCACCCTAGAGGGGGGGACCGTGGGAGCTTTCTTT. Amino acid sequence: CASTLEGGTVGAFF.

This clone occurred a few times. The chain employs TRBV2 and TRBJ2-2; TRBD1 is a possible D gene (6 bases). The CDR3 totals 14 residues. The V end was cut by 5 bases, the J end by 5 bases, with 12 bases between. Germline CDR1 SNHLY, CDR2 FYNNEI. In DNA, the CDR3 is TGTGCCAGCAGTTCGGACAGACAGACCGGGGAGCTGTTTTTT. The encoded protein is CASSSDRQTGELFF.

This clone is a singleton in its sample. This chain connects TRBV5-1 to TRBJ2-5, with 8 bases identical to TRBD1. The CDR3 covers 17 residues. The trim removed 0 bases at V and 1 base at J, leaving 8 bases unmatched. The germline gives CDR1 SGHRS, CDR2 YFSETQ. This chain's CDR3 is CASSLAPGQVTQETQYF. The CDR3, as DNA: TGCGCCAGCAGCTTGGCACCGGGACAGGTTACCCAAGAGACCCAGTACTTC. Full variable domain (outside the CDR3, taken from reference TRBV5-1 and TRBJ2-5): KAGVTQTPRYLIKTRGQQVTLSCSPISGHRSVSWYQQTPGQGLQFLFEYFSETQRNKGNFPGRFSGRQFSNSRSEMNVSTLELGDSALYLCASSLAPGQVTQETQYFGPGTRLLVL.

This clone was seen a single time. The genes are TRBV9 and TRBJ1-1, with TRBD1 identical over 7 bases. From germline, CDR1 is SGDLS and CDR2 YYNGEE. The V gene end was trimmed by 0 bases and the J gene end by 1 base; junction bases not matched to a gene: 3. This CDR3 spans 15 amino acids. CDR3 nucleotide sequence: TGTGCCAGCAGCGTAGTGGGGACAGCGAACACTGAAGCTTTCTTT. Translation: CASSVVGTANTEAFF.

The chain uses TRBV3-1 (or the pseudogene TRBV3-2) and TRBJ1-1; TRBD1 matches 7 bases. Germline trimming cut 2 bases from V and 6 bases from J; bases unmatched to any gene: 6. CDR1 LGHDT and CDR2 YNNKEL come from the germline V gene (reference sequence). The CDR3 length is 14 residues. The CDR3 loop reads CASSQRTGTAEAFF. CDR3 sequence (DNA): TGTGCCAGCAGCCAAAGGACAGGTACGGCTGAAGCTTTCTTT.

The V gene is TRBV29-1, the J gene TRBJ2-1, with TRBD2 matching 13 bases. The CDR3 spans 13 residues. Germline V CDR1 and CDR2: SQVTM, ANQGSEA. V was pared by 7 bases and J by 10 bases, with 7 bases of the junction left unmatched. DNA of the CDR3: TGCAGCGGGAGACTAGCGGGGGGCCGGGAGCAGTTCTTC. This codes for CSGRLAGGREQFF.